The 3 T cell receptor beta chains given below trace back to one sample, sequenced in a study of shared clonotypes between healthy human individuals. CD45RO-negative cells were positively selected for CCR7, leaving out terminally differentiated effector memory CD45RA+ cells. Sequencing used immunoSEQ multiplex PCR; TCRdb keeps in-frame clones, though not all of them. In the table there are hundreds of thousands of clones, roughly nine tenths of which are singletons. Material for sequencing was naive CD8+ T cells sorted from blood. These receptors came from a man under 40 in good health.

This chain links TRBV5-4 with TRBJ2-1, with 14 positions matching TRBD2. Per the germline V gene, CDR1 is SGHNT and CDR2 is YYREEE (reference sequence). The CDR3 consists of 14 residues. V trimming: 4 bases; J trimming: 7 bases; junction bases outside the gene matches: 1. CDR3 in amino acids: CASSGTSGSNEQFF. In DNA, the CDR3 is TGTGCCAGCAGCGGGACTAGCGGGAGTAATGAGCAGTTCTTC.

The V call is TRBV7-9, the J call TRBJ2-7, with 7 bases matching TRBD1. This CDR3 has 13 residues. In germline, CDR1 is SEHNR, CDR2 FQNEAQ (reference sequence). CDR3 loop: CASGQAFSYEQYF. The CDR3 nucleotides are TGTGCTTCAGGACAGGCCTTCTCCTACGAGCAGTACTTC.

The chain joins TRBV27 to TRBJ1-1, with 8 bases identical to TRBD1. The CDR3 contains 15 residues. Losses at the gene ends were 2 bases for V and 3 bases for J; bases not matched to a gene: 5. Germline V CDR1 and CDR2: MNHEY, SMNVEV (reference sequence). The CDR3 sequence: CASSLQGARYTEAFF. The DNA for the CDR3 is TGTGCCAGCAGTTTACAGGGGGCCAGGTACACTGAAGCTTTCTTT.